This entry describes one T cell receptor delta chain. A few counts support this clone. What antigen it recognizes has not been identified. A much larger clone lies one base from this, so it may be a read error. From cysteine to phenylalanine, the CDR3 is 19 amino acids long. Only the CDR3 portion is preserved as DNA: 57 bases, with reading frame beginning at the first base. V is trimmed back by 0 bases and J by 11 bases, and the junction contains 22 bases that no gene match accounts for. CDR1 and CDR2 (TSWWSYY, QGS) derive from the germline V gene. The data were obtained in a study of γδ T cells in repeated Plasmodium falciparum infection (dated by TCRdb to the early 2020s). For the wider study: The natural-infection arm enrolled Malian children exposed to intense seasonal malaria transmission, compared against age and gender matched Australian children. Four controlled human malaria infections were administered to five malaria-naive U.S. adults over around 600 days by bites from P. falciparum NF54-infected Anopheles stephensi mosquitoes. Samples from controlled-infection subjects were taken at baseline, just before selected infections, and 21 days after each infection. Malian gammadelta TCR repertoires were analysed cross-sectionally in periods with no transmission and longitudinally across episodes of acute febrile malaria. The study examined how repeated Plasmodium falciparum infection shapes the human gammadelta T cell repertoire, using natural infection in Mali and controlled human malaria infection.

Vgamma9/Vdelta2+ and Vdelta2-negative gammadelta T cell populations were flow-sorted from peripheral blood mononuclear cells for bulk TCR repertoire analysis. The method behind the library was multiplex PCR. Instrument on record: Illumina MiSeq. Both TCR gamma (TRG) and TCR delta (TRD) chains were sequenced from each sorted gammadelta T cell sample. From the authors' description of their analysis: Repertoire analyses included clonotype tree plots, accumulated frequency of the top 20 clonotypes, diversity index (DI) and D75 metrics. TCRdb recomputed clones from the public reads with CATT; identical DNA rows were then combined. These V and J calls originate from TCRdb's pipeline instead of the authors' own analysis. For this sample the table gives over 45,000 delta-chain clones, of which around 1.6% were detected only once. Over 7.5% of the sample lies in the top ten. Study-wide conclusions, independent of this receptor: The Malian cohort came from a small rural village of predominantly one ethnic group, limiting generalizability. Vgamma9/Vdelta2+ TCR repertoires kept a highly stable polyclonal repertoire across time and infection, and many TCRgamma sequences overlapped between individuals. Compared with the repertoires of Australian children, the Vdelta2-negative gammadelta TCR repertoires of Malian children appeared more clonally expanded, less diverse and less shared. Analysis of inter-individual variability in gammadelta T cell responses was limited by the small size of the controlled-infection cohort. Waves of new clonotype selection in Vdelta2-negative, largely Vdelta1+, gammadelta TCR repertoires appeared to be driven by repeated controlled infections.

The chain is assembled from TRDV1 and TRDJ1; 9 bases in the middle match TRDD3. The sequencing sample was made of gamma-delta T cells from blood. This clonotype was sampled from a pool of human donors (malaria-infected and uninfected, not separated). The DNA is TGTGCTCTTGGGGAACTGGTCGTCCCTTCCGGGACTGGGGGAGACCCTCTCATCTTT. Its amino acids are CALGELVVPSGTGGDPLIF.